A single T cell receptor (beta chain) is shown here with its context. Germline CDR1 GTSNPN, CDR2 SVGIG (reference sequence). This CDR3 has 16 amino acids. Trimming pared 2 bases from V and 0 bases from J, leaving 11 bases between. This sample was taken from a study of brain T cells in children with intractable seizures. Clones were sequenced by immunoSEQ multiplex PCR, and TCRdb holds only the in-frame ones, with some missing. The repertoire holds around 38,000 clones, with about 93% as singletons. The chain employs TRBV30 and TRBJ2-6; D gene ambiguous. The receptor's source is a girl aged 2-10 years with tuberous sclerosis and intractable seizures. Sequences were derived from peripheral blood, sampled at surgery. The CDR3 DNA sequence: TGTGCCTGGAGTCTCAGACCCGACTCTGGGGCCAACGTCCTGACTTTC. Amino acid sequence: CAWSLRPDSGANVLTF. Full variable domain (rest looked up from reference TRBV30 and TRBJ2-6): SQTIHQWPATLVQPVGSPLSLECTVEGTSNPNLYWYRQAAGRGLQLLFYSVGIGQISSEVPQNLSASRPQDRQFILSSKKLLLSDSGFYLCAWSLRPDSGANVLTFGAGSRLTVL.